This T cell receptor beta chain was captured in a study of T cells in Graves' hyperthyroidism and ophthalmopathy. Exclusion followed for patients with uncontrolled infection, other autoimmune disease, pregnancy or lactation. Template material for amplifying TCR beta CDR3 regions consisted of RNA transcripts. The study used the HTBI primer set for a first-round RT-PCR of the TCR CDR3. A single record per CDR3 protein comes from TCRdb applying MiXCR to the multiplex PCR reads. Among hundreds of thousands of distinct CDR3 sequences listed, less than 25% were seen once. This clonotype was sampled from a woman aged 30 to 39 with Graves' ophthalmopathy. Material: blood.

The CDR3 protein is CASSSGQSGNQPQHF. In nucleotides, the CDR3 is TGTGCCAGCAGTTCAGGACAGTCGGGCAATCAGCCCCAGCATTTT. J is TRBJ1-5 and V is TRBV28, with TRBD1 as a possible D gene (6 bases). CDR3 length: 15 residues. Trimming took 4 bases from V and 2 from J, leaving 12 bases between them. The germline CDR1 and CDR2 sequences are MDHEN and SYDVKM.